A single sample is the source of the 4 T cell receptor beta chains below, sequenced in a study of control samples from healthy donors and cancer patients. Repertoires were generated with immunoSEQ multiplex PCR, while TCRdb's copy carries only in-frame clones and drops some. The table records approximately 100,000 clones, roughly 91% of them present only once. Sequenced: PBMCs. All receptors come from a man aged 55 to 69 with lung cancer.

V is TRBV27 and J is TRBJ1-3, with D tentatively TRBD1 (5 bases). Germline assignment: CDR1 MNHEY and CDR2 SMNVEV (reference sequence). There are 13 residues in the CDR3. Trimming took 3 bases from V and 2 from J, leaving 5 bases between them. CDR3 DNA sequence: TGTGCCAGCAGTTTGGGACCTGGAAACACCATATATTTT. Its protein product is CASSLGPGNTIYF.

The chain employs TRBV4-1 and TRBJ1-5, with 7 bases fitting TRBD1. This CDR3 region has 17 residues. The junction had 10 bases not matched to a gene; V was cut back by 0 bases and J by 5 bases. Germline values: CDR1 MGHRA, CDR2 YSYEKL. CDR3: CASSQDWRQGSYQPQHF. In DNA, the CDR3 is TGCGCCAGCAGCCAAGATTGGAGACAGGGTTCCTATCAGCCCCAGCATTTT.

The chain links TRBV5-1 to TRBJ1-5; unclear D gene. The germline V gene encodes CDR1 SGHRS and CDR2 YFSETQ. The CDR3 has 15 residues. V was clipped by 4 bases and J by 6 bases, with 17 bases between them. The CDR3 region is CASSETEGQSQPQHF. The CDR3 bases are TGCGCCAGCAGCGAAACAGAGGGCCAAAGTCAGCCCCAGCATTTT.

This clone has only a few counts. The chain employs TRBV7-2 and TRBJ2-7; D not certain. This CDR3 is 14 amino acids long. With 5 bases removed from V and 0 bases from J, the gap between germline ends came to 11 bases. Looked up from germline, CDR1 is SGHTA and CDR2 is FQGNSA. CDR3 loop: CASSDAGVSYEQYF. The CDR3 DNA reads TGTGCCAGCAGCGACGCTGGGGTCTCCTACGAGCAGTACTTC. The variable domain in full, completed from reference TRBV7-2 and TRBJ2-7, reads GAGVSQSPSNKVTEKGKDVELRCDPISGHTALYWYRQSLGQGLEFLIYFQGNSAPDKSGLPSDRFSAERTGGSVSTLTIQRTQQEDSAVYLCASSDAGVSYEQYFGPGTRLTVT.